This passage covers 28 T cell receptor beta chains from one sample sequenced in a study of STAT5B mutations in CD4+ large granular lymphocyte leukemia. Repertoires were generated with immunoSEQ multiplex PCR, while TCRdb's copy carries only in-frame clones and drops some. This sample carries 30,000 or so clones, more than 65% of them seen once, and the ten largest clones take 2% to 2.5%. Sequences were obtained from CD4+ T cells from blood buffy coats. The receptors were sampled from a human donor in good health.

The CDR3 protein is CAWSVGTGKGYTF. CDR3 DNA sequence: TGTGCCTGGAGTGTAGGGACAGGGAAAGGCTACACCTTC. The chain couples TRBV30 to TRBJ1-2; 9 bases agree with TRBD1. V trimming: 0 bases; J trimming: 8 bases; junction bases outside the gene matches: 4. Germline loops: CDR1 GTSNPN, CDR2 SVGIG (reference sequence). The CDR3 runs 13 residues.

The rearrangement uses TRBV7-9 and TRBJ1-5, with unresolved D. V was shortened by 3 bases and J by 3 bases, with 9 bases between the two germline ends. Per germline, CDR1 SEHNR and CDR2 FQNEAQ (reference sequence). The CDR3 runs 14 residues. CDR3 sequence reads: CASSLSSPNQPQHF. CDR3 nucleotide sequence: TGTGCCAGCAGCTTGTCGAGCCCCAATCAGCCCCAGCATTTT.

The chain is built from TRBV5-1 and TRBJ2-1, with 7 bases lining up with TRBD1. Germline V CDR1 and CDR2: SGHRS, YFSETQ. V dropped 4 bases and J dropped 5; count of bases not matched to a gene: 3. The CDR3 sequence is 13 residues long. CDR3 sequence reads: CASSRDSNNEQFF. In nucleotides, the CDR3 is TGCGCCAGCAGCCGGGACAGCAACAATGAGCAGTTCTTC.

The chain uses TRBV9 and TRBJ2-2; 7 bases are shared with TRBD1. The V segment lost 0 bases and the J segment 5 bases; nucleotides outside the gene matches: 7. The CDR3 covers 16 residues. In germline, CDR1 is SGDLS, CDR2 YYNGEE. The CDR3: CASSVGGTVITGELFF. DNA for the CDR3: TGTGCCAGCAGCGTAGGTGGGACAGTAATAACCGGGGAGCTGTTTTTT.

This clone turned up a few times. The rearrangement links TRBV7-2 to TRBJ2-7, with D unresolved. V was clipped by 1 base and J by 0 bases, with 7 bases between them. Germline CDR1 is SGHTA and CDR2 is FQGNSA. CDR3 size: 14 residues. The CDR3 loop reads CASSLGARSYEQYF. The CDR3 DNA is TGTGCCAGCAGCTTAGGAGCTCGCTCCTACGAGCAGTACTTC.

V gene TRBV27 combines with J gene TRBJ2-2; TRBD1 matches at 9 bases. Germline CDR1 is MNHEY and CDR2 is SMNVEV (reference sequence). After removal of 5 bases from V and 6 bases from J, the junction contained 10 bases not matched to a gene. The CDR3 is 16 residues long. CDR3 sequence reads: CASSLFPGQGAGELFF. CDR3 nucleotide sequence: TGTGCCAGCAGTCTTTTTCCGGGACAGGGTGCCGGGGAGCTGTTTTTT.

This chain connects TRBV6-5 to TRBJ1-6, with D hard to call. The CDR3 is 14 amino acids. V shed 6 bases and J shed 10 bases, with 16 bases lying between them. Germline V gene sequence: CDR1 MNHEY, CDR2 SVGAGI. CDR3 bases: TGTGCCAGCAGATCCGGAGTGGGGTCCTCACCCCTCCACTTT. Residues: CASRSGVGSSPLHF.

The rearrangement joins TRBV28 to TRBJ2-5; possibly TRBD2 for D (6 bases). V dropped 1 base and J dropped 1 base, with 13 bases sitting between them. CDR3 length: 16 amino acids. Germline V lookup: CDR1 MDHEN, CDR2 SYDVKM. DNA of the CDR3: TGTGCCAGCAGTTTATTGCGGGGCTTATTCCAAGAGACCCAGTACTTC. Residues: CASSLLRGLFQETQYF.

The chain uses TRBV9 and TRBJ2-1, with 10 bases matching TRBD1. V lost 0 bases, J lost 8 bases, and 5 bases stayed unmatched. The germline gives CDR1 SGDLS, CDR2 YYNGEE. The CDR3 sequence is 15 residues long. The CDR3 bases are TGTGCCAGCAGCGTAGTTGGGACAGGGGTGGATGAGCAGTTCTTC. Its protein is CASSVVGTGVDEQFF.

This clone has a handful of counts. The V gene is TRBV7-3, the J gene TRBJ2-1; 7 bases align to TRBD2. This CDR3 is built from 14 residues. Germline CDR1 SGHTA, CDR2 FQGTGA. V was pared by 2 bases and J by 2 bases, with 0 bases of the junction left unmatched. The CDR3 loop reads CASSLRGAYNEQFF. DNA of the CDR3: TGTGCCAGCAGCTTACGGGGGGCCTACAATGAGCAGTTCTTC.

The chain joins TRBV2 to TRBJ2-5; D may be TRBD1 or TRBD2 (6 bases each). This CDR3 region has 15 residues. Trimming took off 2 bases at V and 4 bases at J, with 14 bases between the two ends. Per germline, CDR1 SNHLY and CDR2 FYNNEI. This chain's CDR3 is CASSEWPGGRETQYF. The CDR3 coding sequence is TGTGCCAGCAGTGAATGGCCCGGGGGCCGAGAGACCCAGTACTTC.

The chain carries TRBV4-2 and TRBJ2-1; TRBD2 might be the D (7 bases). CDR1 and CDR2 from the germline V gene are LGHNA and YNFKEQ. This CDR3 region has 13 residues. V gave up 5 bases and J gave up 7 bases, with 12 bases separating them. In nucleotides, the CDR3 is TGTGCCAGCAGCTGGGAGGGGGGGAATGAGCAGTTCTTC. Amino acid sequence: CASSWEGGNEQFF.

V is TRBV29-1 and J is TRBJ2-2; D call uncertain. The CDR3 contains 14 residues. Germline V gene data show CDR1 as SQVTM and CDR2 as ANQGSEA. With 2 bases removed from V and 3 bases from J, the gap between germline ends came to 10 bases. This CDR3 is CSVESGVYTGELFF. CDR3 nucleotide sequence: TGCAGCGTTGAATCTGGGGTTTACACCGGGGAGCTGTTTTTT.

The sample holds a few counts of this clone. The chain carries TRBV5-4 and TRBJ1-6; possibly TRBD1 for D (6 bases). Trimming pared 3 bases from V and 2 bases from J, leaving 12 bases between. Germline-derived CDR1 and CDR2 are SGHNT and YYREEE (reference sequence). This CDR3 has 16 amino acids. The chain's CDR3 is CASSSRGQTYNSPLHF. In DNA form, the CDR3 reads TGTGCCAGCAGCTCTAGAGGACAGACCTATAATTCACCCCTCCACTTT.

The chain recombines TRBV18 with TRBJ2-6; tentatively, D is TRBD1 (6 bases). The CDR3 has 15 amino acids. The ends were cut back, 4 bases at V and 3 bases at J, with 10 bases in the middle. CDR1 and CDR2 (germline): KGHSH, LQKENI. The CDR3 here is CASSRGGFGANVLTF. CDR3 bases: TGTGCCAGCTCACGAGGGGGTTTTGGGGCCAACGTCCTGACTTTC.

The CDR3 reads CASSVQNLAATVNEQFF. CDR3 bases: TGTGCCAGCAGTGTACAAAATCTAGCAGCAACAGTCAATGAGCAGTTCTTC. The chain has TRBV27 and TRBJ2-1; TRBD2 might be the D (5 bases). Germline CDR1 is MNHEY and CDR2 is SMNVEV (reference sequence). This CDR3 contains 17 residues. V lost 5 bases and J lost 6, with 23 bases in between.

The genes are TRBV6-5 and TRBJ2-7, with 9 bases identical to TRBD1. V shed 7 bases and J 5 bases; nucleotides not matched to a gene: 9. The CDR3 is 14 amino acids. Germline CDR1 and CDR2: MNHEY and SVGAGI. Here the CDR3 DNA reads TGTGCCAGCACTCCCGGGACAGGGAGACACGAGCAGTACTTC. Its translation: CASTPGTGRHEQYF.

The rearrangement links TRBV5-6 to TRBJ1-1, with a weak D call TRBD1 (5 bases). The CDR3 totals 15 residues. Germline-derived CDR1 and CDR2 are SGHDT and YYEEEE. Trimming pared 4 bases from V and 1 base from J, leaving 14 bases between. The CDR3 loop is CASSRLGGKNTEAFF. CDR3 bases: TGTGCCAGCAGCCGTCTGGGGGGTAAGAACACTGAAGCTTTCTTT.

V and J are TRBV2 and TRBJ2-3; D unresolved. CDR3 length equals 13 residues. Per germline, CDR1 SNHLY and CDR2 FYNNEI. Trimming pared 6 bases from V and 1 base from J, leaving 8 bases between. The chain's CDR3 is CASRTTGTDTQYF. DNA of the CDR3: TGTGCCAGCAGGACCACAGGCACAGATACGCAGTATTTT.

The genes are TRBV5-6 and TRBJ2-3; 15 bases line up with TRBD2. The CDR3 runs 18 residues. V dropped 4 bases and J dropped 0; count of bases not matched to a gene: 6. In germline, CDR1 is SGHDT, CDR2 YYEEEE. CDR3 nucleotide sequence: TGTGCCAGCAGCGTTCCGGGACTAGCGGGGGGAAGCACAGATACGCAGTATTTT. Translation gives CASSVPGLAGGSTDTQYF. Looking up the rest from reference TRBV5-6 and TRBJ2-3 gives the full variable domain: DAGVTQSPTHLIKTRGQQVTLRCSPKSGHDTVSWYQQALGQGPQFIFQYYEEEERQRGNFPDRFSGHQFPNYSSELNVNALLLGDSALYLCASSVPGLAGGSTDTQYFGPGTRLTVL.

The rearrangement joins TRBV30 to TRBJ2-3, with D perhaps TRBD2 (5 bases). Per germline, CDR1 GTSNPN and CDR2 SVGIG (reference sequence). Trimming removed 4 bases from V and 2 bases from J, with 13 bases in between. The CDR3 spans 14 residues. CDR3 sequence: CAWNSGLSTDTQYF. The CDR3 DNA reads as TGTGCCTGGAACAGCGGCCTTTCCACAGATACGCAGTATTTT.

The chain employs TRBV5-5 and TRBJ1-5; D gene uncertain. The germline gives CDR1 SGHKS, CDR2 YYEKEE (reference sequence). Trimming cost V 2 bases and J 0 bases, with 3 bases left between them. This CDR3 region has 13 residues. CDR3 coding DNA: TGTGCCAGCAGCTTAAGTAGCAATCAGCCCCAGCATTTT. Translated, it gives CASSLSSNQPQHF.

The chain uses TRBV5-1 and TRBJ2-1; D is ambiguous. Trimming removed 0 bases from V and 1 base from J, with 8 bases in between. Per germline, CDR1 SGHRS and CDR2 YFSETQ. This CDR3 spans 15 amino acids. CDR3 in amino acids: CASSLELLSYNEQFF. In DNA, the CDR3 is TGCGCCAGCAGCTTGGAACTCCTATCCTACAATGAGCAGTTCTTC.

The rearrangement uses TRBV5-1 and TRBJ2-7; D may be TRBD1 (6 bases). CDR3 size: 15 residues. Germline assignment: CDR1 SGHRS and CDR2 YFSETQ. With 6 bases removed from V and 2 bases from J, the gap between germline ends came to 18 bases. The CDR3 DNA is TGCGCCAGCACCCCAGTTGGACAGCATACCTACGAGCAGTACTTC. It codes for CASTPVGQHTYEQYF. The full variable domain, rest sourced from reference TRBV5-1 and TRBJ2-7, is KAGVTQTPRYLIKTRGQQVTLSCSPISGHRSVSWYQQTPGQGLQFLFEYFSETQRNKGNFPGRFSGRQFSNSRSEMNVSTLELGDSALYLCASTPVGQHTYEQYFGPGTRLTVT.

The chain carries TRBV10-1 and TRBJ1-1; D is undetermined. The CDR3 consists of 13 residues. The germline V gene has CDR1 WNHNN and CDR2 SYGVQD (reference sequence). V lost 4 bases and J lost 0, with 6 bases in between. CDR3 nucleotides: TGCGCCAGCAGTGGACAAGTGAACACTGAAGCTTTCTTT. It specifies CASSGQVNTEAFF.

This chain links TRBV6-1 with TRBJ1-2, with a possible D match to TRBD1 (5 bases). The CDR3 has 13 residues. V was cut by 6 bases and J by 3 bases, with 11 bases left in between. Germline V gene lookup returns CDR1 MNHNS and CDR2 SASEGT. CDR3 loop: CASRTGTDYGYTF. CDR3 nucleotides: TGTGCCAGCAGAACCGGGACCGACTATGGCTACACCTTC.

Only one count was recorded for this clone. This chain joins TRBV6-1 and TRBJ2-5; D is uncertain. Germline CDR1 is MNHNS and CDR2 is SASEGT. The CDR3 covers 12 residues. Trimming left V 6 bases short and J 5 bases short, with 10 bases between. This CDR3 is CASSPARETQYF. CDR3 DNA: TGTGCCAGCAGCCCCGCGCGGGAGACCCAGTACTTC.

About this clone itself: This same CDR3 is encoded by further DNA sequences in the sample. This sequence joins TRBV5-1 and TRBJ1-2; D perhaps matches TRBD1 (6 bases). Germline V gene sequence: CDR1 SGHRS, CDR2 YFSETQ. Trimming removed 0 bases from V and 8 bases from J, with 11 bases in between. The CDR3 has 13 residues. DNA for the CDR3: TGCGCCAGCAGCTTGGCGGGGGCAGGGGGCTACACCTTC. Its protein product is CASSLAGAGGYTF.